This paragraph covers one T cell receptor (beta chain) sequence. Antigen: not known. The data originate from a study of cytomegalovirus exposure and HLA in healthy donors. V lost 0 bases and J lost 8, with 15 bases in between. The length of the CDR3 is 15 residues. Germline assignment: CDR1 SGHTA and CDR2 FQGNSA. PCR involved 60 Vbeta and 13 Jbeta primers. Clones were sequenced by immunoSEQ multiplex PCR, and TCRdb holds only the in-frame ones, with some missing. Here the sample spans about 160,000 clones, 60% to 70% being singletons. Study results and caveats: In a later analysis, parvovirus B19, influenza, CMV and Epstein-Barr virus appeared linked to several top co-occurrence clusters. As a later analysis showed, a missense DCLRE1C variant was linked to trimming of TCR beta V- and J-genes.

At collection, donors were nominally healthy, but unrecorded immune exposures were probable. Specimen: PBMCs. This chain uses TRBV7-2 with TRBJ2-3; a weak D match, TRBD2 (6 bases). The TCR originated in a woman aged 60-75 years in good health and CMV-seropositive. The CDR3 bases are TGTGCCAGCAGCTTAGCGCGGGACGGAGGTCGTACGCAGTATTTT. Translation gives CASSLARDGGRTQYF.